The 3 T cell receptor beta chains reported below all come from one sample, sequenced in a study of molecular identifiers for immune sequencing clone quantification. TCRdb reanalysed the PCR reads using MiXCR and keeps one entry per CDR3 protein. The data show approximately 590,000 distinct CDR3 sequences, with roughly 23% seen just once and about 0.8% held by the top ten. Specimen: naive CD8+ T cells from blood, with Jurkat cell RNA spiked in. This sample's subset: FACS-sorted CD8+CD4-CCR7+CD45RA+ naive T cells. Receptors originate from a human donor in good health. Some libraries in this study had Jurkat cell RNA spiked in.

This clonotype showed up just once. V is TRBV2 and J is TRBJ2-3; 12 bases map to TRBD2. The CDR3 totals 16 residues. J was trimmed by 2 bases and V by 6 bases; bases with no gene match: 6. Germline values: CDR1 SNHLY, CDR2 FYNNEI. The CDR3 DNA sequence: TGTGCCAGCAGGGCTAGCGGGGGGGGACTCACAGATACGCAGTATTTT. Translation gives CASRASGGGLTDTQYF.

This chain joins TRBV28 and TRBJ2-6; 10 nucleotides agree with TRBD1. The germline V gene has CDR1 MDHEN and CDR2 SYDVKM. The CDR3 loop spans 17 amino acids. J gave up 1 base and V 6 bases, and 6 bases lay outside the gene matches. The CDR3, as DNA: TGTGCCAGCAGCAGGACAGGGGGTGAGTCTGGGGCCAACGTCCTGACTTTC. It translates to CASSRTGGESGANVLTF.

The rearrangement uses TRBV12-3 or TRBV12-4 and TRBJ1-5, with a weak D call TRBD1 (6 bases). CDR3 length equals 15 residues. Trimming stripped 4 bases from V and 0 bases from J, with 10 bases between. This CDR3 reads CASSSGTLSNQPQHF. For the CDR3, the DNA is TGTGCCAGCAGTTCCGGGACACTTAGCAATCAGCCCCAGCATTTT.